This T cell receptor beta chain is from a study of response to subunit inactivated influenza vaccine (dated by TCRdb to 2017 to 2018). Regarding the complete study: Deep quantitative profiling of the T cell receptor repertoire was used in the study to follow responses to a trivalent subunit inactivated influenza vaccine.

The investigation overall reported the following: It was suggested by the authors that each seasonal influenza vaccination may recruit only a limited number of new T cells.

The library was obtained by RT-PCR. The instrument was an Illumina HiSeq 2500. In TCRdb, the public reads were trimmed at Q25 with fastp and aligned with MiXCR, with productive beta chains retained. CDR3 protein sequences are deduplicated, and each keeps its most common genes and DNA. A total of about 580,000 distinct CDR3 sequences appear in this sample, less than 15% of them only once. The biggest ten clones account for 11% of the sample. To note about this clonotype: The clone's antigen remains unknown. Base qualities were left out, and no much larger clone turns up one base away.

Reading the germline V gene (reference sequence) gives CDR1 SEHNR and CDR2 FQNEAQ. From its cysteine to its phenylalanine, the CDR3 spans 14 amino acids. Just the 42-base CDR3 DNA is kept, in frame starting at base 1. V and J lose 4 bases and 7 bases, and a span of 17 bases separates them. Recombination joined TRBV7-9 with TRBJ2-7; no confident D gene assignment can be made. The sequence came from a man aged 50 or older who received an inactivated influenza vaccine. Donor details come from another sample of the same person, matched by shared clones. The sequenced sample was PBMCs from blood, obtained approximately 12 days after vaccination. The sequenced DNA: TGTGCCAGCAGCTCGCACGAAAAAAGCAGGGAGCAGTACTTC. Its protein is CASSSHEKSREQYF.